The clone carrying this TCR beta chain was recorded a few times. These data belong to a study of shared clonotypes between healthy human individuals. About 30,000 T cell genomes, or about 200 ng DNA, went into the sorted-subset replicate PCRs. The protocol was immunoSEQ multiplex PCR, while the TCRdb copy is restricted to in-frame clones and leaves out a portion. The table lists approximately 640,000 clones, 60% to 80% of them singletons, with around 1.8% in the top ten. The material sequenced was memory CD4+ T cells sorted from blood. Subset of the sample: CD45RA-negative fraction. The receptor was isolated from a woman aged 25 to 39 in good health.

The CDR3 DNA sequence: TGTGCCAGCAGCGTAGGTGCGTGGCGGGAGTCAGATACGCAGTATTTT. Residues: CASSVGAWRESDTQYF. The V gene is TRBV9, the J gene TRBJ2-3; TRBD2 matches at 7 bases. The CDR3 runs 16 residues. V trimming: 0 bases; J trimming: 4 bases; junction bases outside the gene matches: 8. Looked up from germline, CDR1 is SGDLS and CDR2 is YYNGEE.